These 19 T cell receptor beta chains share one sample of origin, sequenced in a study of vaccination and CD4 T cells after COVID-19. Which antigens these TCRs recognize remains unknown. Treatment noted: roughly ten-day PBMC culture with coronavirus spike peptide pools or control peptides (ViraFEST assay). The Oncomine TCR Beta short-read assay was applied to DNA of cultured CD4+ T cells. TCRdb used MiXCR to reprocess the PCR reads, holding one entry per CDR3 protein. This table has roughly 15,000 distinct CDR3 sequences, around three fifths appearing once. Sequenced material: CD4+ T cells from blood, cultured in vitro. All receptors derive from a human donor who had recovered from COVID-19.

The chain has TRBV6-5 and TRBJ1-4, with TRBD1 as a possible D gene (5 bases). V was shortened by 2 bases and J by 0 bases, with 10 bases between the two germline ends. CDR1 MNHEY and CDR2 SVGAGI come from the germline V gene. CDR3 size: 16 residues. The CDR3 DNA reads as TGTGCCAGCAGTTACACGGGGGGAGCAACTAATGAAAAACTGTTTTTT. Translating gives CASSYTGGATNEKLFF.

The chain has TRBV6-5 and TRBJ2-7; D assignment may be TRBD1 or TRBD2 (5 bases each). The CDR3 spans 18 residues. Trimming cost V 0 bases and J 5 bases, with 23 bases left between them. CDR1 and CDR2 from the germline V gene are MNHEY and SVGAGI. The CDR3 loop is CASSYSSMVGPPTDEQYF. The CDR3 bases are TGTGCCAGCAGTTACTCGAGTATGGTGGGACCTCCTACGGACGAGCAGTACTTC.

This clonotype was counted a single time. The V and J genes are TRBV24-1 and TRBJ2-5; D is perhaps TRBD2 (6 bases). V was shortened by 2 bases and J by 5 bases, with 14 bases between the two germline ends. The CDR3 sequence is 15 residues long. Germline-derived CDR1 and CDR2 are KGHDR and SFDVKD. The CDR3 DNA follows: TGTGCCACCAGTGATTCCTCGACTGGGGGGGAGACCCAGTACTTC. Translating it yields CATSDSSTGGETQYF.

The CDR3 here is CASSPQGHRTSGNTIYF. DNA of the CDR3: TGTGCCAGCTCACCACAGGGGCACAGGACCTCTGGAAACACCATATATTTT. The chain uses TRBV18 and TRBJ1-3; TRBD1 might be the D (5 bases). This CDR3 comprises 17 residues. With 1 base removed from V and 0 bases from J, the gap between germline ends came to 13 bases. Germline V lookup: CDR1 KGHSH, CDR2 LQKENI.

The chain employs TRBV2 and TRBJ2-7; D possibly corresponds to TRBD2 (6 bases). The CDR3 length is 15 residues. Germline CDR1 and CDR2: SNHLY and FYNNEI. V gave up 10 bases and J gave up 6 bases, with 25 bases separating them. CDR3 coding DNA: TGTGCCATTTTTTCGCCCGACCTGTTCGGGGGCGAGCAGTACTTC. It encodes CAIFSPDLFGGEQYF.

V is TRBV6-4 and J is TRBJ1-6; D call uncertain. The germline V gene encodes CDR1 MRHNA and CDR2 SNTAGT. The CDR3 has 16 residues. The V end lost 2 bases, the J end lost 5 bases, and 13 bases lay between the germline ends. CDR3 protein: CASSDQGSGNNSPLHF. CDR3 nucleotides: TGTGCCAGCAGTGACCAAGGGTCAGGCAATAATTCACCCCTCCACTTT.

The chain employs TRBV6-1 and TRBJ2-2; D is unresolved. Looked up from germline, CDR1 is MNHNS and CDR2 is SASEGT. The CDR3 covers 16 residues. V dropped 4 bases and J dropped 3 bases, with 15 bases sitting between them. CDR3 nucleotides: TGTGCCAGCAGTGTCGGCTGGTGGGTGGACACCGGGGAGCTGTTTTTT. Translating gives CASSVGWWVDTGELFF.

The gene calls are TRBV20-1 and TRBJ1-2; a weak D match, TRBD1 (5 bases). CDR1 and CDR2 (germline): DFQATT, SNEGSKA (reference sequence). Trimming removed 5 bases at V and 3 bases at J, with 13 bases between. This CDR3 has 13 residues. The CDR3 region is CSAYGADDYGYTF. The CDR3 DNA is TGCAGTGCTTACGGGGCGGACGACTATGGCTACACCTTC.

The chain links TRBV6-5 to TRBJ2-3; possible D gene TRBD1, 5 bases. The germline V gene has CDR1 MNHEY and CDR2 SVGAGI. The CDR3 length is 12 residues. V was pared by 4 bases and J by 6 bases, with 8 bases between. The CDR3 loop reads CASSSRADTQYF. In DNA, the CDR3 is TGTGCCAGCAGTTCCAGGGCGGATACGCAGTATTTT.

The chain joins TRBV6-1 to TRBJ2-3; TRBD1 matches 9 bases. V lost 5 bases to trimming and J lost 0 bases; unmatched junction nucleotides: 6. Germline V lookup: CDR1 MNHNS, CDR2 SASEGT. CDR3 size: 16 residues. In DNA form, the CDR3 reads TGTGCCAGCAGTCTACAGGGGGCGGCTAGCACAGATACGCAGTATTTT. Its translation: CASSLQGAASTDTQYF.

The rearrangement joins TRBV7-7 to TRBJ2-1, with 13 bases matching TRBD2. Trimming took 6 bases from V and 8 from J; bases not matched to a gene: 13. Germline V gives CDR1 SSHAT, CDR2 FNYEAQ (reference sequence). CDR3 length: 17 amino acids. The CDR3 spells CASSPGLAGVRGYEQFF. Written as DNA, the CDR3 is TGTGCCAGCAGTCCCGGACTAGCGGGAGTCCGAGGGTATGAGCAGTTCTTC.

This chain links TRBV7-9 with TRBJ1-1, with D unclear. CDR3 size: 14 residues. Germline V lookup: CDR1 SEHNR, CDR2 FQNEAQ (reference sequence). V gave up 5 bases and J gave up 9 bases, with 19 bases separating them. This CDR3 reads CASSPGPAGGKAFF. The CDR3 DNA reads as TGTGCCAGCAGCCCTGGGCCTGCTGGTGGAAAAGCTTTCTTT.

This chain connects TRBV5-1 to TRBJ2-2; 11 bases line up with TRBD2. Trimming removed 0 bases from V and 5 bases from J; junction bases left unmatched: 6. The CDR3 sequence is 17 residues long. Germline assignment: CDR1 SGHRS and CDR2 YFSETQ. The CDR3 here is CASSLVILAGGTGELFF. The CDR3 coding sequence is TGCGCCAGCAGCTTGGTGATTCTAGCGGGAGGTACCGGGGAGCTGTTTTTT.

A few counts support this clonotype. The V and J genes are TRBV6-5 and TRBJ1-5; TRBD1 aligns across 7 bases. The trim removed 4 bases at V and 6 bases at J, leaving 12 bases unmatched. Germline assignment: CDR1 MNHEY and CDR2 SVGAGI. This CDR3 is 16 amino acids long. In DNA, the CDR3 is TGTGCCAGCAGTTCCCAGGACAGGAGCGGGGTTCAGCCCCAGCATTTT. Protein product: CASSSQDRSGVQPQHF.

The chain employs TRBV30 and TRBJ1-1; weak D call: TRBD1 (5 bases). The CDR3 runs to 13 residues. V was cut by 5 bases and J by 11 bases, with 21 bases left in between. Germline V gene data show CDR1 as GTSNPN and CDR2 as SVGIG (reference sequence). The CDR3 bases are TGTGCCTGGTCAACAGGCATCGGATCGGAGGCTTTCTTT. This sequence encodes CAWSTGIGSEAFF.

The sample holds a few counts of this clonotype. The rearrangement links TRBV20-1 to TRBJ2-3; D possibly corresponds to TRBD2 (6 bases). The CDR3 sequence is 14 residues long. CDR1 and CDR2 (germline): DFQATT, SNEGSKA (reference sequence). The V gene lost 6 bases and the J gene lost 1 base, with 14 bases spanning the gap. The CDR3 is CSALTPGGTDTQYF. CDR3 coding DNA: TGCAGTGCCCTGACCCCGGGGGGCACAGATACGCAGTATTTT.

This chain links TRBV24-1 with TRBJ2-5, with 10 bases matching TRBD1. This CDR3 has 14 residues. The V gene's germline CDR1 is KGHDR and CDR2 SFDVKD. The junction had 5 bases not matched to a gene; V was cut back by 7 bases and J by 4 bases. The CDR3: CATSEGQGVETQYF. CDR3 sequence (DNA): TGTGCCACCAGCGAAGGACAGGGGGTAGAGACCCAGTACTTC.

This chain connects TRBV12-3 or TRBV12-4 to TRBJ2-5; D is perhaps TRBD2 (5 bases). V lost 7 bases, J lost 5 bases, and 17 bases lay in between. The CDR3 loop spans 14 amino acids. CDR3 protein: CASKLEAAVETQYF. Here the CDR3 DNA reads TGTGCCAGCAAACTAGAAGCGGCCGTGGAGACCCAGTACTTC.

This clonotype was recorded a few times. The gene calls are TRBV11-2 and TRBJ2-5; 7 nucleotides line up with TRBD2. The V gene end was trimmed by 5 bases and the J gene end by 3 bases; junction bases not matched to a gene: 9. Germline assignment: CDR1 SGHAT and CDR2 FQNNGV. The CDR3 is 15 amino acids. CDR3 protein: CASSPHGGSKETQYF. CDR3 coding DNA: TGTGCCAGCAGCCCCCACGGCGGGAGTAAAGAGACCCAGTACTTC.